The 2 T cell receptor beta chains in this list originate from one sample, sequenced in a study of blood T cell repertoires in COVID-19. Assay: immunoSEQ multiplex PCR; the TCRdb copy retains only in-frame clones and omits some. The sample records more than 60,000 clones, more than 75% being singletons. Sequencing was done on a sample of peripheral blood. These receptors originate from a woman aged 80 or over with acute or convalescent COVID-19.

The CDR3, as DNA: TGCGCCAGCAGCGAGATAGCGGGAGTCATCAACAATGAGCAGTTCTTC. Protein sequence: CASSEIAGVINNEQFF. V is TRBV5-1 and J is TRBJ2-1; TRBD2 matches at 9 bases. CDR1 is SGHRS and CDR2 is YFSETQ in the germline V gene. The V segment lost 4 bases and the J segment 5 bases; nucleotides outside the gene matches: 10. The CDR3 runs to 16 residues.

The chain employs TRBV14 and TRBJ2-1; the match to TRBD2 covers 9 bases. Germline lookup yields CDR1 SGHDN and CDR2 FVKESK. Unmatched junction bases numbered 19, after V lost 4 bases and J lost 9 bases. The CDR3 runs 18 residues. DNA for the CDR3: TGTGCCAGCAGCCCCCTCCGGCTAGCGGGATTCTCTCGGGGTGAGCAGTTCTTC. It translates to CASSPLRLAGFSRGEQFF.